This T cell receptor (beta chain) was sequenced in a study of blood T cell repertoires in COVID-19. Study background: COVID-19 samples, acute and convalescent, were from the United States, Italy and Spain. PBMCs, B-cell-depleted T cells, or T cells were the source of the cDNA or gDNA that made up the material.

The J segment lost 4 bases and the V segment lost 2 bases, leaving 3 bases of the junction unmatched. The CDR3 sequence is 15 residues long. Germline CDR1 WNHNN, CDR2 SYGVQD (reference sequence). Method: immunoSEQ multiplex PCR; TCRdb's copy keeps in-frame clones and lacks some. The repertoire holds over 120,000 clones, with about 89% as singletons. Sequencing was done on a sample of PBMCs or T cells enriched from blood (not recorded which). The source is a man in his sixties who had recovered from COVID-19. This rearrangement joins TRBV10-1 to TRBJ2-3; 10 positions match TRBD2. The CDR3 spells CASSETSGVADTQYF. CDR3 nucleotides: TGCGCCAGCAGTGAGACTAGCGGGGTGGCAGATACGCAGTATTTT.